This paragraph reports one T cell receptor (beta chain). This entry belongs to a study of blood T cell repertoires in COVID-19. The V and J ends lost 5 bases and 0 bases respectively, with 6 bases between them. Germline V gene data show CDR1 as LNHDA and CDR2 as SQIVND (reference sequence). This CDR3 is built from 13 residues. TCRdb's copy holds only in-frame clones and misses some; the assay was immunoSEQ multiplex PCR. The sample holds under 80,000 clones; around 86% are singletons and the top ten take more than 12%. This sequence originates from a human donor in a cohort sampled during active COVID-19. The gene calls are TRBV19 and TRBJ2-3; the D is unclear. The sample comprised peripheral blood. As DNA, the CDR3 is TGTGCCAGTAGTGACACTAGCACAGATACGCAGTATTTT. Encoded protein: CASSDTSTDTQYF.